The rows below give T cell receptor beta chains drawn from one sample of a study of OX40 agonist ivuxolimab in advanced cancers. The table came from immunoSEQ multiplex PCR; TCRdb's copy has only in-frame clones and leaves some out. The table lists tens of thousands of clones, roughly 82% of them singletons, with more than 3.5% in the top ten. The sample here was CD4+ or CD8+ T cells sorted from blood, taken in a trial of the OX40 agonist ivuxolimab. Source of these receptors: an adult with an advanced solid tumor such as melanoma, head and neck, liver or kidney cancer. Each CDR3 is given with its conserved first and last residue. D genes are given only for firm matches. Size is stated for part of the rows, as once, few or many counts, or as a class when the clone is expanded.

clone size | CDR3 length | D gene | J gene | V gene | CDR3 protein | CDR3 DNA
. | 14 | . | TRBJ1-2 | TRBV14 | CASSLRTGPYGYTF | TGTGCCAGCAGCCTTCGGACGGGACCTTATGGCTACACCTTC
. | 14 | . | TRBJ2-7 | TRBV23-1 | CASIPGQSSYEQYF | TGCGCCAGCATCCCTGGACAGAGCTCCTACGAGCAGTACTTC
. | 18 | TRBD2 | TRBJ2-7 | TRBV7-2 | CASSLGDTSGGAQNEQYF | TGTGCCAGCAGCTTAGGGGATACTAGCGGGGGGGCCCAGAACGAGCAGTACTTC
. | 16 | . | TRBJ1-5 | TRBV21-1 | CASSNGVRHGNQPQHF | TGTGCCAGCAGCAATGGGGTGAGACATGGCAATCAGCCCCAGCATTTT
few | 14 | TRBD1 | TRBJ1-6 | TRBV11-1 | CASSLAGQNSPLHF | TGTGCCAGCAGCTTAGCGGGACAGAATTCACCCCTCCACTTT
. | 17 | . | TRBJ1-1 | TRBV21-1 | CASSKGGGMVRNTEAFF | TGTGCCAGCAGCAAAGGGGGGGGCATGGTGCGGAACACTGAAGCTTTCTTT
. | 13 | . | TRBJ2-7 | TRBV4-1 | CASSQVRIYEQYF | TGCGCCAGCAGCCAAGTACGAATCTACGAGCAGTACTTC
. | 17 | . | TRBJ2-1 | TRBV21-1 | CASSKATPGLAYNEQFF | TGTGCCAGCAGCAAAGCTACCCCGGGACTAGCCTACAATGAGCAGTTCTTC
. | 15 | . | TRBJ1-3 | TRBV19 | CASSIAESSGNTIYF | TGTGCCAGTAGTATAGCCGAAAGCTCTGGAAACACCATATATTTT
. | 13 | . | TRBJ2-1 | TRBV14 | CASSQGAAGVEFF | TGTGCCAGCAGCCAAGGGGCCGCCGGAGTTGAGTTCTTC
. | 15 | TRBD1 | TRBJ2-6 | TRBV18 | CASSDRGSGANVLTF | TGTGCCAGCTCGGACAGGGGTAGTGGGGCCAACGTCCTGACTTTC
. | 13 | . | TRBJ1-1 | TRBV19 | CAATRAGSPEAFF | TGTGCAGCCACCCGCGCGGGCTCTCCTGAAGCTTTCTTT
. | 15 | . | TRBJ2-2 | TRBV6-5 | CASVRKGWGTGELFF | TGTGCCAGCGTTCGGAAAGGGTGGGGAACCGGGGAGCTGTTTTTT
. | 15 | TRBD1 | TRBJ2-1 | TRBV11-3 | CASSLRQGSYNEQFF | TGTGCCAGCAGCCTACGACAGGGGTCGTACAATGAGCAGTTCTTC
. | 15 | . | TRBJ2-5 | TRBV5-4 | CASSLVARGKETQYF | TGTGCCAGCAGCTTGGTGGCCCGGGGGAAAGAGACCCAGTACTTC
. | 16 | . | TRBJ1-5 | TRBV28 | CASSLSDRSGNQPQHF | TGTGCCAGCAGTTTATCGGACAGAAGCGGCAATCAGCCCCAGCATTTT
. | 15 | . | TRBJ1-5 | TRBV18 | CASSPSRDYNQPQHF | TGTGCCAGCTCACCATCACGGGATTACAATCAGCCCCAGCATTTT
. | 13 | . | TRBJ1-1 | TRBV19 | CASSITENTEAFF | TGTGCCAGTAGTATAACGGAAAACACTGAAGCTTTCTTT
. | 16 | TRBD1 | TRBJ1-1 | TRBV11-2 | CASSQGTGVMNTEAFF | TGTGCCAGCAGCCAAGGTACAGGGGTCATGAACACTGAAGCTTTCTTT
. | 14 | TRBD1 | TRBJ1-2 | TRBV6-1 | CASRTGQGRYGYTF | TGTGCCAGCAGGACGGGACAGGGAAGGTATGGCTACACCTTC
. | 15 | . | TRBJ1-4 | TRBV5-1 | CASSLGSGVNEKLFF | TGCGCCAGCAGCTTGGGGTCGGGGGTTAATGAAAAACTGTTTTTT
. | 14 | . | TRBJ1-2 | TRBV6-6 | CAGIQTVPNYGYTF | TGTGCCGGAATACAGACAGTCCCTAACTATGGCTACACCTTC
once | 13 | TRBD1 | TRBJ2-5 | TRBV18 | CASSLQGAETQYF | TGTGCCAGCTCACTCCAGGGGGCTGAGACCCAGTACTTC
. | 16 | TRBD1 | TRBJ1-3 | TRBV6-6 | CASSYSNWDRGNTIYF | TGTGCCAGCAGTTACTCGAATTGGGACAGGGGAAACACCATATATTTT
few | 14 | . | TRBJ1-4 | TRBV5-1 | CASSSTSQREKLFF | TGCGCCAGCAGCTCAACCAGTCAAAGGGAAAAACTGTTTTTT
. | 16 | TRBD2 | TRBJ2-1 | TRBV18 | CASSNSGTKGRNEQFF | TGTGCCAGCTCAAATAGCGGGACGAAAGGTCGGAATGAGCAGTTCTTC
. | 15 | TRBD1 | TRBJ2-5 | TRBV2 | CASSADRANQETQYF | TGTGCCAGCAGTGCGGACAGGGCGAACCAAGAGACCCAGTACTTC
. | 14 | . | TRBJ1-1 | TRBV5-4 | CASSVPGPNTEAFF | TGTGCCAGCAGCGTCCCGGGGCCTAACACTGAAGCTTTCTTT